One T cell receptor (beta chain) is described in this entry. Germline CDR1 reads MDHEN; CDR2 reads SYDVKM. This CDR3 is 15 amino acids long. The trim removed 4 bases at V and 3 bases at J, leaving 9 bases unmatched. Libraries were prepared by immunoSEQ multiplex PCR; TCRdb keeps only in-frame clonotypes and omits some of them. Of around 95,000 clones listed, approximately 94% were seen once; the top ten hold approximately 1.4%. The record originates from a study of siplizumab effects on memory and regulatory T cells. The chain uses TRBV28 and TRBJ2-7, with TRBD2 matching over 7 bases. Sequencing input: non-Treg CD4+ T cells sorted from blood. The receptor was derived from a human donor in good health. The CDR3, as DNA: TGTGCCAGCAGTTCCCGACTAGCAGCTCGCTACGAGCAGTACTTC. It translates to CASSSRLAARYEQYF.